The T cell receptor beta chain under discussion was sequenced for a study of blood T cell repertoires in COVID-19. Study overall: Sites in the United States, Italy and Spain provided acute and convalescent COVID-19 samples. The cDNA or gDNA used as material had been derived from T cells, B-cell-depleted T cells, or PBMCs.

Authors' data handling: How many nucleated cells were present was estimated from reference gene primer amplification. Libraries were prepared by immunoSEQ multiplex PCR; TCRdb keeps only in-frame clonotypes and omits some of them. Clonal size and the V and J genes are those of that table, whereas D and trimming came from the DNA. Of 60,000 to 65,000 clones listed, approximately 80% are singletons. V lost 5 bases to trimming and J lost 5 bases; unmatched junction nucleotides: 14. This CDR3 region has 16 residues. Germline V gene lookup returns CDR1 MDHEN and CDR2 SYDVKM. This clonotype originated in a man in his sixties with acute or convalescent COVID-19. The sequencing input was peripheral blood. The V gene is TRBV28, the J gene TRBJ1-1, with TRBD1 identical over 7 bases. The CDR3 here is CASSPPTGTFGTEAFF. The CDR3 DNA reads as TGTGCCAGCAGTCCGCCGACAGGGACGTTTGGGACTGAAGCTTTCTTT. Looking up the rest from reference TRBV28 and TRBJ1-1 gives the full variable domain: DVKVTQSSRYLVKRTGEKVFLECVQDMDHENMFWYRQDPGLGLRLIYFSYDVKMKEKGDIPEGYSVSREKKERFSLILESASTNQTSMYLCASSPPTGTFGTEAFFGQGTRLTVV.